This T cell receptor beta chain is drawn from a study of T-cell memory formation after mild COVID-19. About the research overall: TCR clusters largely stayed donor specific.

The germline V gene has CDR1 SGHNT and CDR2 YENEEA. J gave up 4 bases and V 1 base, and 0 bases lay outside the gene matches. The CDR3 is 14 residues long. This clonotype appeared a few times. The antigen remains undetermined. In TCRdb, the 5' RACE reads were re-called with MiXCR into one record per CDR3 protein. The sample comprises around 200,000 distinct CDR3 sequences, less than 20% of which are singletons, and roughly 3.9% rests with the top ten. General study results and limits: Certain responding clones were present in pre-infection memory, suggesting participation of cross-reactive memory.

The TCR was taken from a man aged 18 to 29 who had mild COVID-19 (a few samples of this study predate the infection). Cell type and time point are not known. Sequencing input: PBMCs or a T cell subset sorted from them (not recorded which). The chain is built from TRBV11-3 and TRBJ2-1, with 8 positions matching TRBD2. The CDR3, as DNA: TGTGCCAGCAGCTTAGGCGGGGGGTACAATGAGCAGTTCTTC. It yields the protein CASSLGGGYNEQFF.